This T cell receptor (beta chain) was retrieved from a study of cytomegalovirus exposure and HLA in healthy donors. Background on the study: Genotyping showed approximately 81% of roughly 390 donors falling in the Caucasian-associated ancestry cluster. Study-level results: When analyzed later, a missense DCLRE1C variant was found to be linked to TCR beta V- and J-gene trimming.

Germline CDR1 reads MRHNA; CDR2 reads SNTAGT. The V end lost 6 bases, the J end lost 6 bases, and 14 bases lay between the germline ends. The CDR3 is 13 residues long. PCR employed 60 Vbeta and 13 Jbeta primers. Measured with immunoSEQ multiplex PCR; TCRdb has only the in-frame clones, and not every one. The sample records about 180,000 clones, about three quarters being singletons. For this clone: As yet, its antigen is unknown.

The chain joins TRBV6-4 to TRBJ1-1, with a tentative D call TRBD1 (5 bases). Sequenced input: PBMCs. This TCR derives from a man between 35 and 55 years old in good health and CMV-seronegative. The DNA of the CDR3 is TGTGCCAGCAGGAACACAGGTAACGCTGAAGCTTTCTTT. Translated, it gives CASRNTGNAEAFF.